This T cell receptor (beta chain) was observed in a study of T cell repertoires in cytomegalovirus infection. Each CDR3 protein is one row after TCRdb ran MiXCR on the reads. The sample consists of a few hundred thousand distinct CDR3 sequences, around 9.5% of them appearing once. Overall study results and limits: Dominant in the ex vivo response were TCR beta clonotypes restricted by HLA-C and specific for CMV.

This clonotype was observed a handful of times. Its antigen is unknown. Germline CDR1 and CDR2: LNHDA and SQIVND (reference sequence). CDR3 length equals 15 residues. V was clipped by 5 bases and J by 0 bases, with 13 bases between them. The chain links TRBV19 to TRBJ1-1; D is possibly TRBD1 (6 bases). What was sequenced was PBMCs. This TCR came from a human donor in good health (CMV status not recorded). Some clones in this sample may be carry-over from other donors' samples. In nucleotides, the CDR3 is TGTGCCAGTAGTCTACCTAGACAGGTGAACACTGAAGCTTTCTTT. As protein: CASSLPRQVNTEAFF.